This TCR beta chain was recorded in a study of identical twins. General study findings and limits: Within monozygotic twins, out-of-frame TCR alpha sharing was underestimated by the models. Insertions ran lower in abundant cord blood beta clonotypes, though not in memory repertoires.

As for this clonotype: Its matching antigen is unknown.

TCRdb reprocessed the 5' RACE reads via MiXCR and lists one record per CDR3 protein. The table includes approximately 620,000 distinct CDR3 sequences, over 8.5% detected once. The donors were all healthy and Caucasian. The CDR3 has 14 residues. With 6 bases clipped from V and 4 bases from J, the junction kept 6 bases outside the gene matches. Germline CDR1 is LNHNV and CDR2 is YYDKDF (reference sequence). These same records also appear under a second study, on yellow fever vaccine responses in identical twins.

The specimen was PBMCs. The rearrangement links TRBV15 to TRBJ2-5; the match to TRBD2 covers 9 bases. This clonotype was sampled from a woman younger than 35 in good health. The CDR3 DNA reads TGTGCCACCAGACGGAGTAGCGGGGGAGAGACCCAGTACTTC. It is translated as CATRRSSGGETQYF.